This T cell receptor beta chain was sequenced for a study of cytomegalovirus exposure and HLA in healthy donors. Study-wide results and caveats: A later analysis associated 16,000 or so TCR beta sequences with HLA alleles at a 0.05 false discovery rate. The investigators catalogued 150 or so TCR beta chains as cytomegalovirus-associated.

The study ran its PCR with 60 Vbeta and 13 Jbeta primers. Clones were read by immunoSEQ multiplex PCR, and TCRdb kept only the in-frame ones, dropping some. The sample lists 250,000 to 350,000 clones; approximately 90% were seen once. Points on this clone: Antigen specificity is unknown.

J lost 7 bases, V lost 4 bases, and 6 bases had no gene match. The CDR3 is 14 residues long. Germline V gene lookup returns CDR1 SGHRS and CDR2 YFSETQ. What was sequenced was PBMCs. The chain has TRBV5-1 and TRBJ2-1; 9 bases agree with TRBD2. This sequence originates from a woman under 30 in good health and CMV-seronegative. CDR3 DNA: TGCGCCAGCAGCCTACGCGGGGGGGGGAATGAGCAGTTCTTC. Protein product: CASSLRGGGNEQFF.